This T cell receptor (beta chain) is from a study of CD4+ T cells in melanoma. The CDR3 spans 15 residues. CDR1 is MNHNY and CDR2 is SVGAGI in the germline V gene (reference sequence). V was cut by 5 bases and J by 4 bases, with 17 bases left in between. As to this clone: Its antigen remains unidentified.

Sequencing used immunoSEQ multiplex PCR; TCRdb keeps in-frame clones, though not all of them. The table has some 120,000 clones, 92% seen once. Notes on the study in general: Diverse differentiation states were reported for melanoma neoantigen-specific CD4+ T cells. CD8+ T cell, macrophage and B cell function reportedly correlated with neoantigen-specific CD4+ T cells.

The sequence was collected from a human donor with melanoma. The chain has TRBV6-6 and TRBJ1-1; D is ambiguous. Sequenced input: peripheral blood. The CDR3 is CASSPWTGTGTEAFF. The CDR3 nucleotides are TGTGCCAGCAGTCCTTGGACGGGTACGGGCACTGAAGCTTTCTTT.